The 23 T cell receptor beta chains below all came from one sample that was sequenced in a study of cytomegalovirus exposure and HLA in healthy donors. Primers included in the PCR were 60 Vbeta and 13 Jbeta primers. Repertoires were generated with immunoSEQ multiplex PCR, while TCRdb's copy carries only in-frame clones and drops some. The sample has some 190,000 clones; over 75% are singletons. Material: PBMCs. These receptors were obtained from a woman aged 25 to 39 in good health and CMV-seronegative.

Here the CDR3 reads CASSHGLRSYEQYF. In DNA, the CDR3 is TGTGCCAGCAGCCACGGCCTCAGGTCCTACGAGCAGTACTTC. This sequence joins TRBV7-6 and TRBJ2-7; D is unresolved. The V gene lost 5 bases and the J gene lost 1 base, with 12 bases spanning the gap. The germline V gene encodes CDR1 SGHVS and CDR2 FNYEAQ. The CDR3 loop spans 14 amino acids.

V gene TRBV6-6 combines with J gene TRBJ1-1; the match to TRBD1 covers 7 bases. The J segment lost 0 bases and the V segment lost 7 bases, leaving 5 bases of the junction unmatched. The CDR3 runs to 14 residues. Germline lookup yields CDR1 MNHNY and CDR2 SVGAGI (reference sequence). The CDR3 region is CASILTGVNTEAFF. As DNA, the CDR3 is TGTGCCAGCATCTTAACAGGGGTGAACACTGAAGCTTTCTTT.

V usage is TRBV5-1 and J usage is TRBJ2-3; TRBD1 matches at 7 bases. V trimming: 2 bases; J trimming: 1 base; junction bases outside the gene matches: 1. The CDR3 runs to 14 residues. The germline V gene has CDR1 SGHRS and CDR2 YFSETQ. Here the CDR3 DNA reads TGCGCCAGCAGCTTACAGGGGCGCACAGATACGCAGTATTTT. This gives the protein CASSLQGRTDTQYF.

This clone was detected once. The V and J genes are TRBV4-3 and TRBJ2-7; 8 bases are a match to TRBD1. This CDR3 spans 15 amino acids. With V trimmed by 1 base and J by 3 bases, 5 bases remained unmatched. In germline, CDR1 is LGHNA, CDR2 YSLEER. Here the CDR3 reads CASSQGAGGVYEQYF. As DNA, the CDR3 is TGCGCCAGCAGCCAAGGGGCAGGGGGCGTCTACGAGCAGTACTTC.

Here the CDR3 reads CASRDTGQGPHGYTF. CDR3 in DNA: TGTGCCAGCAGGGATACGGGACAGGGGCCCCATGGCTACACCTTC. The chain uses TRBV6-1 and TRBJ1-2, with 10 bases that match TRBD1. Germline CDR1 and CDR2: MNHNS and SASEGT. After removal of 6 bases from V and 6 bases from J, the junction contained 10 bases not matched to a gene. This CDR3 spans 15 amino acids.

The rearrangement uses TRBV5-6 and TRBJ2-1; 10 bases are a match to TRBD2. Per the germline V gene, CDR1 is SGHDT and CDR2 is YYEEEE. CDR3 length equals 16 residues. The V segment lost 0 bases and the J segment 8 bases; nucleotides outside the gene matches: 8. For the CDR3, the DNA is TGTGCCAGCAGCTTGGTCTTAGCGGGGGGCCCCGATGAGCAGTTCTTC. Translating gives CASSLVLAGGPDEQFF.

V gene TRBV4-1 combines with J gene TRBJ2-1; 11 bases fit TRBD2. The V gene's germline CDR1 is MGHRA and CDR2 YSYEKL. The V segment lost 1 base and the J segment 5 bases; nucleotides outside the gene matches: 7. This CDR3 spans 17 amino acids. This chain's CDR3 is CASSQVGGTSGDNEQFF. In nucleotides, the CDR3 is TGCGCCAGCAGCCAAGTCGGCGGGACTAGCGGCGACAATGAGCAGTTCTTC.

The V gene is TRBV27, the J gene TRBJ1-5; D possibly corresponds to TRBD1 (5 bases). Germline CDR1 and CDR2: MNHEY and SMNVEV (reference sequence). V lost 4 bases, J lost 4 bases, and 11 bases lay in between. This CDR3 comprises 14 residues. The CDR3 coding sequence is TGTGCCAGCAGTTCCCAGGGAAAGAATCAGCCCCAGCATTTT. Translation gives CASSSQGKNQPQHF.

The chain combines TRBV7-3 with TRBJ2-6, with 7 bases matching TRBD2. Germline V gene data show CDR1 as SGHTA and CDR2 as FQGTGA. V lost 1 base to trimming and J lost 1 base; unmatched junction nucleotides: 4. CDR3 length equals 17 residues. CDR3 region: CASSLMGRASGANVLTF. The CDR3 DNA reads as TGTGCCAGCAGCTTAATGGGGAGGGCGTCTGGGGCCAACGTCCTGACTTTC.

The chain combines TRBV7-9 with TRBJ1-2; tentative D call: TRBD1 (6 bases). Between the trimmed V and J ends, which lost 3 bases and 4 bases, there was a span of 15 bases. The germline gives CDR1 SEHNR, CDR2 FQNEAQ (reference sequence). The CDR3 length is 15 residues. The CDR3 loop is CASSFLRQDLYGYTF. The CDR3 region has the DNA TGTGCCAGCAGCTTTCTCCGACAGGACCTCTATGGCTACACCTTC.

This chain uses TRBV11-2 with TRBJ2-1, with D possibly TRBD2 on 6 matching bases. Trimming removed 6 bases from V and 0 bases from J, with 12 bases in between. CDR1 is SGHAT, CDR2 FQNNGV, per germline. The CDR3 is 15 residues long. CDR3 sequence reads: CASRWTGSSYNEQFF. DNA for the CDR3: TGTGCCAGCAGGTGGACCGGGAGCTCCTACAATGAGCAGTTCTTC.

CDR3: CASSLEGANQPQHF. CDR3 bases: TGCGCCAGCAGCTTGGAAGGGGCAAATCAGCCCCAGCATTTT. The chain joins TRBV5-1 to TRBJ1-5, with D perhaps matching TRBD1 (5 bases). The ends were cut back, 0 bases at V and 4 bases at J, with 8 bases in the middle. This CDR3 comprises 14 residues. Germline values: CDR1 SGHRS, CDR2 YFSETQ.

This clone is a singleton in its sample. Other DNA sequences within the sample encode an identical CDR3. The CDR3, as DNA: TGTGCCAGCAGCCAAGGGCAACAAGAGACCCAGTACTTC. Protein: CASSQGQQETQYF. The rearrangement uses TRBV4-2 and TRBJ2-5, with D unresolved. The CDR3 length is 13 residues. Germline CDR1 is LGHNA and CDR2 is YNFKEQ. V was pared by 1 base and J by 2 bases, with 5 bases between.

The V and J genes are TRBV5-1 and TRBJ2-7, with 15 bases that match TRBD2. Germline V gives CDR1 SGHRS, CDR2 YFSETQ. The J segment lost 7 bases and the V segment lost 2 bases, leaving 7 bases of the junction unmatched. This CDR3 has 16 amino acids. CDR3 sequence (DNA): TGCGCCAGCAGCTTCGGACTAGCGGGGGGGAAGGGGGAGCAGTACTTC. It specifies CASSFGLAGGKGEQYF. The full variable domain, with the rest looked up from reference TRBV5-1 and TRBJ2-7, is KAGVTQTPRYLIKTRGQQVTLSCSPISGHRSVSWYQQTPGQGLQFLFEYFSETQRNKGNFPGRFSGRQFSNSRSEMNVSTLELGDSALYLCASSFGLAGGKGEQYFGPGTRLTVT.

V and J are TRBV7-6 and TRBJ2-1, with D tentatively TRBD2 (6 bases). The germline V gene encodes CDR1 SGHVS and CDR2 FNYEAQ. This CDR3 contains 13 residues. V was clipped by 6 bases and J by 9 bases, with 15 bases between them. The CDR3 DNA reads TGTGCCAGCAGTCCCACGGGACTTACTGAGCAGTTCTTC. Protein: CASSPTGLTEQFF. The whole variable domain, remainder taken from reference TRBV7-6 and TRBJ2-1, is GAGVSQSPRYKVTKRGQDVALRCDPISGHVSLYWYRQALGQGPEFLTYFNYEAQQDKSGLPNDRFSAERPEGSISTLTIQRTEQRDSAMYRCASSPTGLTEQFFGPGTRLTVL.

The rearrangement links TRBV9 to TRBJ1-6; TRBD1 matches 10 bases. J lost 8 bases, V lost 3 bases, and 11 bases had no gene match. CDR1 and CDR2 (germline): SGDLS, YYNGEE. The CDR3 sequence is 17 residues long. Here the CDR3 DNA reads TGTGCCAGCAGCGCCTATTGGAGGGACAGGGGAGATTCACCCCTCCACTTT. Its translation: CASSAYWRDRGDSPLHF.

The V gene is TRBV11-2, the J gene TRBJ1-1, with no clear D. The CDR3 loop spans 14 amino acids. Deletions cut 4 bases from V and 1 base from J, with 10 bases between. Germline V lookup: CDR1 SGHAT, CDR2 FQNNGV. CDR3 loop: CASSSNIANTEAFF. The CDR3 nucleotides are TGTGCCAGCAGCTCGAACATTGCGAACACTGAAGCTTTCTTT.

The chain joins TRBV18 to TRBJ1-1; D remains ambiguous. The CDR3 is 12 amino acids. Per germline, CDR1 KGHSH and CDR2 LQKENI. Trimming stripped 4 bases from V and 4 bases from J, with 7 bases between. CDR3 protein: CASSQSGTEAFF. The CDR3 region has the DNA TGTGCCAGCTCACAGTCCGGCACTGAAGCTTTCTTT.

About this clone: The junction departs from the called germline gene at one end, perhaps through a read error. CDR3 sequence reads: CTLGQGGEQYF. The CDR3 region has the DNA TGCACATTGGGACAAGGTGGCGAGCAGTACTTC. J is TRBJ2-7 and V is TRBV6-5; TRBD1 might be the D (6 bases). The CDR3 contains 11 residues. CDR1 is MNHEY and CDR2 is SVGAGI in the germline V gene.

The CDR3 nucleotides are TGCAGCGTTCGGCGGGGCGGCTACGAGCAGTACGTC. Translation gives CSVRRGGYEQYV. This rearrangement joins TRBV29-1 to TRBJ2-7, with a possible D match to TRBD2 (6 bases). In germline, CDR1 is SQVTM, CDR2 ANQGSEA. V lost 5 bases to trimming and J lost 3 bases, with 11 bases between them. CDR3 length equals 12 residues.

CDR3 nucleotide sequence: TGCGCCAGCAGCTTAGACACGGGGAGTCCCTATGGCTACACCTTC. Its protein product is CASSLDTGSPYGYTF. This chain joins TRBV5-1 and TRBJ1-2; D is unclear. The V gene's germline CDR1 is SGHRS and CDR2 YFSETQ. The V end was cut by 2 bases, the J end by 4 bases, with 15 bases between. This CDR3 has 15 residues.

This chain links TRBV5-8 with TRBJ2-3; 10 nucleotides line up with TRBD1. The CDR3 runs 14 residues. J gave up 5 bases and V 4 bases, and 4 bases lay outside the gene matches. The V gene's germline CDR1 is SGHTS and CDR2 YDEGEE. The CDR3 nucleotides read TGTGCCAGCAGCCTCCGGGACAGGGGAGATACGCAGTATTTT. Amino acids: CASSLRDRGDTQYF.

This chain connects TRBV7-9 to TRBJ1-1; D may be TRBD1 (5 bases). CDR1 is SEHNR and CDR2 is FQNEAQ in the germline V gene (reference sequence). This CDR3 spans 13 amino acids. Deletions cut 5 bases from V and 7 bases from J, with 14 bases between. CDR3 protein: CASSPFQGGEAFF. DNA of the CDR3: TGTGCCAGCAGCCCCTTCCAGGGTGGTGAAGCTTTCTTT.